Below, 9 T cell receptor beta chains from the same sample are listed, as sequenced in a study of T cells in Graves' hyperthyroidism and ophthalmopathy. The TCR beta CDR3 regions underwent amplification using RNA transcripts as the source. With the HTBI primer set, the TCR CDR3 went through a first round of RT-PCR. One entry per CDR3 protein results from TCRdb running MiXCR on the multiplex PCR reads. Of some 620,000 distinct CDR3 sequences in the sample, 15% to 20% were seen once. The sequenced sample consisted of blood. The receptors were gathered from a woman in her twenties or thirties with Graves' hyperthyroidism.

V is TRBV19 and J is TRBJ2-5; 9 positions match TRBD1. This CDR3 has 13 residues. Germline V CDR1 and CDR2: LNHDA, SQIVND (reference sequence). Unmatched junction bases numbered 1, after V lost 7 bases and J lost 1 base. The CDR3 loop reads CASMGQGQETQYF. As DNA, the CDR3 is TGTGCCAGTATGGGACAGGGCCAAGAGACCCAGTACTTC.

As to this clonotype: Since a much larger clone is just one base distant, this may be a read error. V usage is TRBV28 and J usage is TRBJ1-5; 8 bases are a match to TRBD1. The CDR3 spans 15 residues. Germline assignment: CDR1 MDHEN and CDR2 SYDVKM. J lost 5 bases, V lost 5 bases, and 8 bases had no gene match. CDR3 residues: CASSPLDRVDQPQHF. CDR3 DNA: TGTGCCAGCAGTCCGTTGGACAGGGTCGATCAGCCCCAGCATTTT. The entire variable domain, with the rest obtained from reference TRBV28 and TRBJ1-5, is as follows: DVKVTQSSRYLVKRTGEKVFLECVQDMDHENMFWYRQDPGLGLRLIYFSYDVKMKEKGDIPEGYSVSREKKERFSLILESASTNQTSMYLCASSPLDRVDQPQHFGDGTRLSIL.

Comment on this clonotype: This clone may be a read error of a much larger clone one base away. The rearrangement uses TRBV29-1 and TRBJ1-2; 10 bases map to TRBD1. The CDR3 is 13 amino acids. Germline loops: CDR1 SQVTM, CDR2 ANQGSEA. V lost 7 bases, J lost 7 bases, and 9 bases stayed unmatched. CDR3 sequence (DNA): TGCAGCGCCGGCGGGGGACAGGGGTTTGGCTACACCTTC. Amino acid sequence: CSAGGGQGFGYTF.

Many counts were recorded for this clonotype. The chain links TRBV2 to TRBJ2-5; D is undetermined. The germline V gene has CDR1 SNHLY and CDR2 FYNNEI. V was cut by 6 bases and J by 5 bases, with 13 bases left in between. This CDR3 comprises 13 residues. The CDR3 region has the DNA TGTGCCAGCAGGCGACTCCCCCTGGAGACCCAGTACTTC. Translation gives CASRRLPLETQYF.

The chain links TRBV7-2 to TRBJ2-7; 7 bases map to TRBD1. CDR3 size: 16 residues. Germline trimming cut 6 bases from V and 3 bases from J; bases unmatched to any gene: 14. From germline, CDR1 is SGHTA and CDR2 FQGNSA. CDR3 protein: CASSSPRQGPFYEQYF. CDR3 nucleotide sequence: TGTGCCAGCAGTTCCCCGAGACAGGGCCCTTTCTACGAGCAGTACTTC.

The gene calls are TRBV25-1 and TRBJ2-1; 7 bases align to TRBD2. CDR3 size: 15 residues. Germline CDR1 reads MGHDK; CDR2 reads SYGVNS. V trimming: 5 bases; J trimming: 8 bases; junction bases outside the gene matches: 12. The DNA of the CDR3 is TGTGCCAGCAGTACCGACGGGAGGACGACGGATGAGCAGTTCTTC. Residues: CASSTDGRTTDEQFF.

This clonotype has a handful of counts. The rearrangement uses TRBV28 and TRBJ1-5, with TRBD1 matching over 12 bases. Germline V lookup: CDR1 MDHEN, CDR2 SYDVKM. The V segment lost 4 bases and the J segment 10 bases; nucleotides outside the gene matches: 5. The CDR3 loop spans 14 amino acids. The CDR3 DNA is TGTGCCAGCAGTTCCCCCGGGACAGGGGGCCCCCAGCATTTT. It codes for CASSSPGTGGPQHF.

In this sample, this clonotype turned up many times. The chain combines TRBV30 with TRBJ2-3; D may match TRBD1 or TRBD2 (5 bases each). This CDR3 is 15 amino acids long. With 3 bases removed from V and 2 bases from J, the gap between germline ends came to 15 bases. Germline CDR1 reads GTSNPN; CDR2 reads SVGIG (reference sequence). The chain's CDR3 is CAWRPGSDPTDTQYF. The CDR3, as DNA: TGTGCCTGGAGACCAGGGAGCGACCCCACAGATACGCAGTATTTT.

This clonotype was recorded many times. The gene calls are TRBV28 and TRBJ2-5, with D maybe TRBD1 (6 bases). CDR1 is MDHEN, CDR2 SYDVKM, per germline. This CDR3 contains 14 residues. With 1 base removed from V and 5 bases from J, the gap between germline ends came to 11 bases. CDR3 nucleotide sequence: TGTGCCAGCAGTTTATTTGGGGGCGCGGAGACCCAGTACTTC. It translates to CASSLFGGAETQYF.